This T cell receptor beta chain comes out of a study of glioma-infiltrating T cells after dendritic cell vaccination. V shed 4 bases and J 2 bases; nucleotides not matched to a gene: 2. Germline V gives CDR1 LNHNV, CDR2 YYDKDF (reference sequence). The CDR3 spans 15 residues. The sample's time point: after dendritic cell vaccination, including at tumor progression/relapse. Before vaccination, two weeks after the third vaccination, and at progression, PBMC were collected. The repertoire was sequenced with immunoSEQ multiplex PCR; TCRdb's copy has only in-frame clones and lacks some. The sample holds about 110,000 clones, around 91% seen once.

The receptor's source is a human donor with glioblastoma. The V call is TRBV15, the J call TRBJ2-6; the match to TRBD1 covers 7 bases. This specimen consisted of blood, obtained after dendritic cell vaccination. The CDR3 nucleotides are TGTGCCACCAGCACTACAGGGGCTGGGGCCAACGTCCTGACTTTC. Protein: CATSTTGAGANVLTF.